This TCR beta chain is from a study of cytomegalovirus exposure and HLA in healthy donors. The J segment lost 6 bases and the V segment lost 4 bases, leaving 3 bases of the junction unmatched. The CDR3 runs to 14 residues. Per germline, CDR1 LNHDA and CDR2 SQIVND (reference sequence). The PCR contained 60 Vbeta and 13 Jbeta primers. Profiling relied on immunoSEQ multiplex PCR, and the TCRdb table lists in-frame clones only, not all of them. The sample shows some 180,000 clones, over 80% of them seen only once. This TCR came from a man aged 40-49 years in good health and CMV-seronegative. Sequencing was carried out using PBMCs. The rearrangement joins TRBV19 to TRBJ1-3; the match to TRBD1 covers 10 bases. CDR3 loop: CASSTRQGANTIYF. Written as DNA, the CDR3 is TGTGCCAGTAGTACGAGACAGGGGGCAAACACCATATATTTT.